Below, one T cell receptor (beta chain) is given with its context. Three rounds of nested PCR, following a modified ARM-PCR protocol, produced the TCRbeta library. One entry per CDR3 protein results from TCRdb running MiXCR on the multiplex PCR reads. Of 50,000 to 60,000 distinct CDR3 sequences listed, about 80% are singletons. The V end was cut by 3 bases, the J end by 9 bases, with 10 bases between. The V gene's germline CDR1 is SQVTM and CDR2 ANQGSEA. The CDR3 sequence is 11 residues long. These data are taken from a study of tumor and adjacent non-tumor tissue in lung cancer. The template was RNA from unsorted bulk tissue. This non-tumor lung sample came from over 3 cm beyond the tumor edge.

V gene TRBV29-1 combines with J gene TRBJ2-3; the D is unclear. This clonotype was obtained from a woman aged 60-75 years with non-small cell lung cancer. Sequencing was carried out using distant non-tumor lung tissue. The CDR3 here is CSVEERETQYF. The CDR3 nucleotides are TGCAGCGTTGAGGAGAGAGAAACGCAGTATTTT.